This entry lists 5 T cell receptor beta chains sequenced from one sample in a study of human T cells and chemical hapten exposure. The time point here: healthy volunteer bleed at 2 weeks. Total RNA came from unfractionated whole blood. TCRdb re-called the RACE reads with MiXCR, one entry per CDR3 protein. The table shows about 50,000 distinct CDR3 sequences, with around 4% occurring only once. Sequenced material: whole blood. These receptors were obtained from a female donor in good health. Some clones in this sample may be carry-over from other donors' samples.

This clonotype came up many times. This sequence joins TRBV7-8 and TRBJ2-7; 9 positions match TRBD1. The CDR3 spans 16 residues. The V gene's germline CDR1 is SGHVS and CDR2 FQNEAQ. The junction had 13 bases not matched to a gene; V was cut back by 5 bases and J by 5 bases. CDR3 sequence reads: CASSKKAGQGIHEQYF. CDR3 DNA: TGTGCCAGCAGCAAAAAGGCGGGACAGGGAATCCACGAGCAGTACTTC.

The sample holds many counts of this clonotype. The chain uses TRBV5-1 and TRBJ2-7; no clear D. Germline V gene sequence: CDR1 SGHRS, CDR2 YFSETQ. Trimming removed 0 bases from V and 2 bases from J, with 6 bases in between. This CDR3 is 13 amino acids long. Here the CDR3 reads CASSLGPAYEQYF. The CDR3 DNA is TGCGCCAGCAGCTTGGGACCGGCCTACGAGCAGTACTTC. The full variable domain, with the rest looked up from reference TRBV5-1 and TRBJ2-7, is KAGVTQTPRYLIKTRGQQVTLSCSPISGHRSVSWYQQTPGQGLQFLFEYFSETQRNKGNFPGRFSGRQFSNSRSEMNVSTLELGDSALYLCASSLGPAYEQYFGPGTRLTVT.

V is TRBV7-9 and J is TRBJ2-5; D is perhaps TRBD1 or TRBD2 (6 bases each). CDR1 and CDR2 (germline): SEHNR, FQNEAQ (reference sequence). This CDR3 region has 13 residues. The V end lost 5 bases, the J end lost 4 bases, and 11 bases lay between the germline ends. The CDR3 DNA follows: TGTGCCAGCAGCGCCGAGGGGGGAGAGACCCAGTACTTC. This gives the protein CASSAEGGETQYF. The full variable domain, its missing parts supplied by reference TRBV7-9 and TRBJ2-5, is DTGVSQNPRHKITKRGQNVTFRCDPISEHNRLYWYRQTLGQGPEFLTYFQNEAQLEKSRLLSDRFSAERPKGSFSTLEIQRTEQGDSAMYLCASSAEGGETQYFGPGTRLLVL.

The table lists this clonotype with a few counts. The chain recombines TRBV20-1 with TRBJ2-7; TRBD1 matches 7 bases. Germline assignment: CDR1 DFQATT and CDR2 SNEGSKA (reference sequence). The CDR3 has 13 amino acids. V shed 6 bases and J 0 bases; nucleotides not matched to a gene: 5. The CDR3 DNA is TGCAGTGCCCTGAGACAGGGCTCCTACGAGCAGTACTTC. Its translation is CSALRQGSYEQYF.

Ten or more counts support this clonotype. The CDR3 region is CASSLSAGGGTDTQYF. CDR3 in DNA: TGCGCCAGCAGCCTGTCGGCGGGGGGTGGGACAGATACGCAGTATTTT. The chain combines TRBV4-3 with TRBJ2-3; 8 bases line up with TRBD2. V shed 4 bases and J 3 bases; nucleotides not matched to a gene: 9. The V gene's germline CDR1 is LGHNA and CDR2 YSLEER. The CDR3 consists of 16 residues.